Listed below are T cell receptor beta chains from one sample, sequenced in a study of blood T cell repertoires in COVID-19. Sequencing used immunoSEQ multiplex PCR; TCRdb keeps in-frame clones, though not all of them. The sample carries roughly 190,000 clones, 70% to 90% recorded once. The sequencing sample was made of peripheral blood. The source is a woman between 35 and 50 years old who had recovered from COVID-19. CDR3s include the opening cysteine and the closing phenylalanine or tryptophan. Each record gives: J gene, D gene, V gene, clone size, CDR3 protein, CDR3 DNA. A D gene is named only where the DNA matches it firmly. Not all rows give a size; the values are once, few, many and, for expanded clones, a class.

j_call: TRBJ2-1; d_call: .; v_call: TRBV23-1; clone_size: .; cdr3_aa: CASRAGCEQFF; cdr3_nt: TGCGCCAGCAGGGCAGGGTGTGAGCAGTTCTTC
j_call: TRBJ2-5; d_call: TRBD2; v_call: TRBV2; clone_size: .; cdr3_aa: CASSEGTSGMWQETQYF; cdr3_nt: TGTGCCAGCAGTGAAGGGACTAGCGGGATGTGGCAAGAGACCCAGTACTTC
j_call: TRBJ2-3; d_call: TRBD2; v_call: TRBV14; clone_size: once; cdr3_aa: CASSQGMGLDTDTQYF; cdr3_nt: TGTGCCAGCAGCCAAGGGATGGGACTAGACACAGATACGCAGTATTTT
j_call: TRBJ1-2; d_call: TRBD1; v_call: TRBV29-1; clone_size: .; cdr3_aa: CSVQGADGYTF; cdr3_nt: TGCAGCGTTCAGGGGGCGGATGGCTACACCTTC
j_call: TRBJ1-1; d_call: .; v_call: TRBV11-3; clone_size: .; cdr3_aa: CASSLSGRGTEAFF; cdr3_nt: TGTGCCAGCAGCTTATCAGGGAGGGGCACTGAAGCTTTCTTT
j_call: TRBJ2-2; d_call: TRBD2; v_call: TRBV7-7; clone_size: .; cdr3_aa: CASSPLGGAGGPGELFF; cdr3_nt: TGTGCCAGCAGCCCGCTCGGGGGAGCGGGAGGGCCCGGGGAGCTGTTTTTT
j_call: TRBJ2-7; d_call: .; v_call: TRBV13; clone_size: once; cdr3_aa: CASSLVQEGYEQYF; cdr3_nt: TGTGCCAGCAGCTTAGTCCAGGAGGGTTACGAGCAGTACTTC
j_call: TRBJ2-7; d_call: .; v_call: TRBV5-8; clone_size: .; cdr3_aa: CASSGTPLAYEQYF; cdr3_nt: TGTGCCAGCAGCGGGACTCCGCTCGCGTACGAGCAGTACTTC
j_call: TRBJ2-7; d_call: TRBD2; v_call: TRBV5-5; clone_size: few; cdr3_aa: CASSLTVGGTGGEQYF; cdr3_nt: TGTGCCAGCAGCTTGACGGTTGGCGGGACCGGGGGGGAGCAGTACTTC
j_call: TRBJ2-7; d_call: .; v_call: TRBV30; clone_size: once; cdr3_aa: CAWSVGILGGAHEQYF; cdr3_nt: TGTGCCTGGAGTGTAGGTATACTAGGGGGGGCCCACGAGCAGTACTTC
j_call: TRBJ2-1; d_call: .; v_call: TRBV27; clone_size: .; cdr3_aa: CASSLRGTPSNEQFF; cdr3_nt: TGTGCCAGCAGTTTAAGGGGGACCCCTTCCAATGAGCAGTTCTTC
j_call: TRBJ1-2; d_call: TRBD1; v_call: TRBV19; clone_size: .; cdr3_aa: CASSFGTGGDYGYTF; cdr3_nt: TGTGCCAGTAGTTTCGGGACAGGGGGCGACTATGGCTACACCTTC
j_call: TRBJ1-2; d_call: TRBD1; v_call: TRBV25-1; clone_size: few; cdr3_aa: CASSRHSGQGAYGYTF; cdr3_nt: TGTGCCAGCAGTAGACACTCCGGACAGGGGGCCTATGGCTACACCTTC
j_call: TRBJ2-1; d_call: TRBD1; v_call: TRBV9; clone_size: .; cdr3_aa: CASSEGTGVYNEQFF; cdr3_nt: TGTGCCAGCAGCGAAGGGACAGGGGTCTACAATGAGCAGTTCTTC
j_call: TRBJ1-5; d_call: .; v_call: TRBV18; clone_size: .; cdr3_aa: CASSLSGQSGQPQHF; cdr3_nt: TGTGCCAGCTCACTCTCTGGACAGAGTGGACAGCCCCAGCATTTT
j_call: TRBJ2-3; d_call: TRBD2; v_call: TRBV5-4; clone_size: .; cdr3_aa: CASSLVVAGGGTQYF; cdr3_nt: TGTGCCAGCAGCTTGGTGGTAGCGGGAGGGGGTACGCAGTATTTT
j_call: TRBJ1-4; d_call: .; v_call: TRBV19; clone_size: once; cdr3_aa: CASSMAGGRSIEKLFF; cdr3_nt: TGTGCCAGTAGTATGGCGGGGGGCAGATCCATCGAAAAACTGTTTTTT
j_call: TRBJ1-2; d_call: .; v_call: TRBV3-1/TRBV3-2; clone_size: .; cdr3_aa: CASRGQVNYGYTF; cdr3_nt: TGTGCCAGCAGAGGACAAGTAAACTATGGCTACACCTTC
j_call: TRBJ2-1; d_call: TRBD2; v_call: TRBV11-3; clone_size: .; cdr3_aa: CASSDGAGGLPFF; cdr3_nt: TGTGCCAGCAGCGACGGAGCGGGAGGGCTGCCGTTCTTC
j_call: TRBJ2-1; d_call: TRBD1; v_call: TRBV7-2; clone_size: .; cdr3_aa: CASSRTDRVNEQFF; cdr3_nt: TGTGCCAGCAGTCGAACGGACAGGGTCAATGAGCAGTTCTTC
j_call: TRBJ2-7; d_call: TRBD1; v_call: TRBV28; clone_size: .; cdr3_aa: CASSLRAGTGLYEQYF; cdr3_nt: TGTGCCAGCAGTTTACGGGCCGGGACAGGACTATACGAGCAGTACTTC
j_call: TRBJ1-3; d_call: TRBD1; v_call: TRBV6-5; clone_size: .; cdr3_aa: CASSDRGSSGNTIYF; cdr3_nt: TGTGCCAGCAGCGACAGGGGTAGCTCTGGAAACACCATATATTTT
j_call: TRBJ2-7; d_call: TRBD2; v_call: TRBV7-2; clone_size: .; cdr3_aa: CASSLVTSAPYEQYF; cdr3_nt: TGTGCCAGCAGCTTAGTTACTAGCGCGCCCTACGAGCAGTACTTC
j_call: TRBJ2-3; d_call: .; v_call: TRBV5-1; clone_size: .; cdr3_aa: CASSNLAASTDTQYF; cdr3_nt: TGCGCCAGCTCCAACTTAGCGGCTAGCACAGATACGCAGTATTTT
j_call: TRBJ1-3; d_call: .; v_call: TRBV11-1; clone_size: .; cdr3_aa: CASSLRTGLGNTIYF; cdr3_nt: TGTGCCAGCAGCTTGCGGACGGGACTTGGAAACACCATATATTTT
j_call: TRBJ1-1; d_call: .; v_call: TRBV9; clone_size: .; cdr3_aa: CASSPDSLVTEAFF; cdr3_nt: TGTGCCAGCAGCCCAGACAGTCTAGTCACTGAAGCTTTCTTT
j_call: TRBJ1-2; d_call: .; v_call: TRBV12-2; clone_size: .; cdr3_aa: CASRYPFENHYGYTF; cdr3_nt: TGTGCAAGTCGCTACCCGTTCGAGAACCACTATGGCTACACCTTC
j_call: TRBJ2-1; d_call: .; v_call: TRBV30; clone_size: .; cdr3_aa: CAWNTQAVEQFF; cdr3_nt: TGTGCCTGGAACACACAGGCGGTTGAGCAGTTCTTC
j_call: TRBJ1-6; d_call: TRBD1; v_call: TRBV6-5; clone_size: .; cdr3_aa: CASSLLGQGNSPLHF; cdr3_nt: TGTGCCAGCAGTTTGTTGGGACAGGGAAATTCACCCCTCCACTTT
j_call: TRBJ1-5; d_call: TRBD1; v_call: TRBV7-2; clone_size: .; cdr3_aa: CASSAGQTNQPQHF; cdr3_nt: TGTGCCAGCAGCGCGGGACAGACCAATCAGCCCCAGCATTTT
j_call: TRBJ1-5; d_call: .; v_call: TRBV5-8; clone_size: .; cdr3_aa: CASSTVTGTYQPQHF; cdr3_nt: TGTGCCAGCAGCACGGTTACAGGGACCTATCAGCCCCAGCATTTT
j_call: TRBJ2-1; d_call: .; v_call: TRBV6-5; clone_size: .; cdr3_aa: CASRDIAGDEQFF; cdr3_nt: TGTGCCAGCCGGGACATCGCCGGGGACGAGCAGTTCTTC
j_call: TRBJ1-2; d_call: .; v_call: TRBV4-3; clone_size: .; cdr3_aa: CASSPGWRGANYGYTF; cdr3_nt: TGCGCCAGCAGCCCAGGGTGGAGGGGAGCTAACTATGGCTACACCTTC
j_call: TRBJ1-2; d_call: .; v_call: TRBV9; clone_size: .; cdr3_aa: CASSVLSMEAYGYTF; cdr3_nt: TGTGCCAGCAGCGTACTCTCAATGGAGGCCTATGGCTACACCTTC
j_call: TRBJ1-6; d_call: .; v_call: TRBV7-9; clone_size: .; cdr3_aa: CASSSSDSTGNSPLHF; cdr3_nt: TGTGCCAGCAGCTCCAGTGACAGTACTGGTAATTCACCCCTCCACTTT
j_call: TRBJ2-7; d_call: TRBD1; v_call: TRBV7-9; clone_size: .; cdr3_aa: CASSSTGTGPSEQYF; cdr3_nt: TGTGCCAGCAGCTCTACCGGGACAGGGCCCTCAGAGCAGTACTTC
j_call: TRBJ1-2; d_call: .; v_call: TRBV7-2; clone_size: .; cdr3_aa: CASSLGGSTQAYGYTF; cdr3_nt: TGTGCCAGCAGCTTAGGAGGGTCCACCCAAGCCTATGGCTACACCTTC
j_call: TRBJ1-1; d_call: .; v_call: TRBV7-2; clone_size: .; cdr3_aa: CASSLTQGSTEAFF; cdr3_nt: TGTGCCAGCAGCTTGACTCAGGGAAGCACTGAAGCTTTCTTT
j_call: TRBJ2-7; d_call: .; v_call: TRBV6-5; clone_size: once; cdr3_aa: CASSYPSGGVYEQYF; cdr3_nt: TGTGCCAGCAGTTACCCCTCGGGGGGCGTCTACGAGCAGTACTTC
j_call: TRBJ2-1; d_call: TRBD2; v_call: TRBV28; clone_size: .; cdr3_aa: CASIGAAGGSSYNEQFF; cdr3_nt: TGTGCCAGCATAGGAGCAGCGGGAGGGAGCTCCTACAATGAGCAGTTCTTC
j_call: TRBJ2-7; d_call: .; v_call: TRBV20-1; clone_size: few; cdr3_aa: CSATPTGEQYF; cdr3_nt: TGCAGTGCCACCCCCACCGGGGAGCAGTACTTC
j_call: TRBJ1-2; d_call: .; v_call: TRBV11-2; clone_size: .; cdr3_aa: CASSPRVAGYTF; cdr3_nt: TGTGCCAGCAGCCCCCGGGTCGCTGGCTACACCTTC
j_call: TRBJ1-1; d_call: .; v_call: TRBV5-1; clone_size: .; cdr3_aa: CASSSPGDLNTEAFF; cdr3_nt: TGCGCCAGCAGCTCCCCGGGGGATCTGAACACTGAAGCTTTCTTT
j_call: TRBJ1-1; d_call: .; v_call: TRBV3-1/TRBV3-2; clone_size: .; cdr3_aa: CASSQVGADTEAFF; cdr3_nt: TGTGCCAGCAGCCAAGTGGGGGCTGACACTGAAGCTTTCTTT
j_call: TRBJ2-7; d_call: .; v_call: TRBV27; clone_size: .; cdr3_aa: CASSFGTGGGEQYF; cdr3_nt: TGTGCCAGCAGTTTCGGCACAGGGGGGGGCGAGCAGTACTTC
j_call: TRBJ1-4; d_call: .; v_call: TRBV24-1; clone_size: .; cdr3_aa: CATLPANEKLFF; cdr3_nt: TGTGCCACCCTTCCGGCTAATGAAAAACTGTTTTTT
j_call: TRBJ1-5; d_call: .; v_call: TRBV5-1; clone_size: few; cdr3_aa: CASSLREDQPQHF; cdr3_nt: TGCGCCAGCAGCTTGCGGGAGGATCAGCCCCAGCATTTT
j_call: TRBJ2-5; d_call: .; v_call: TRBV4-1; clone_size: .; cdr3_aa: CASSQDLNYQETQYF; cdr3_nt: TGCGCCAGCAGCCAAGATTTAAACTACCAAGAGACCCAGTACTTC
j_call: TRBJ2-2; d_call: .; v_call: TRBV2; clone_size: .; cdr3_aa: CASNSGAGELFF; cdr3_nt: TGTGCCAGCAATTCAGGGGCCGGGGAGCTGTTTTTT
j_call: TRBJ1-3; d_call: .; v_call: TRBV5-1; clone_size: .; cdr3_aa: CASSLVSQREDGNTIYF; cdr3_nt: TGCGCCAGCAGCTTGGTGTCGCAGAGGGAAGATGGAAACACCATATATTTT
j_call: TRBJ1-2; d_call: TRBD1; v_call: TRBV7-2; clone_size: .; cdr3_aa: CASSLSSTGQIGGYTF; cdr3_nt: TGTGCCAGCAGCTTATCCTCGACAGGGCAAATAGGGGGCTACACCTTC
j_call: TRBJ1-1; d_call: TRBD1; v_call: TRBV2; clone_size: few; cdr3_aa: CASIPTDRARTEAFF; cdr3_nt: TGTGCCAGCATCCCCACCGACAGGGCTCGAACTGAAGCTTTCTTT
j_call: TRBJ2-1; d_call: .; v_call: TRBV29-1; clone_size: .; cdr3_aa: CSVEFRDNEQFF; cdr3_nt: TGCAGCGTTGAATTCAGGGACAATGAGCAGTTCTTC